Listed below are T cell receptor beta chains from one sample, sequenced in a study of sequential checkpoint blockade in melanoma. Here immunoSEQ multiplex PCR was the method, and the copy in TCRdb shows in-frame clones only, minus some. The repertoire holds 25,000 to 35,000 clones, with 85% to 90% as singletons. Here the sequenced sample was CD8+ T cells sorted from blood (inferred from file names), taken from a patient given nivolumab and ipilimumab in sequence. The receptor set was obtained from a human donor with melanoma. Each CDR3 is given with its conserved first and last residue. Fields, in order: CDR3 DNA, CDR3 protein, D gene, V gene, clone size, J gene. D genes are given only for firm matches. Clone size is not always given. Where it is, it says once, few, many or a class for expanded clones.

cdr3_nt: TGTGCCAGCAGTTTAAATTCTGTCAACACTGAAGCTTTCTTT; cdr3_aa: CASSLNSVNTEAFF; d_call: NA; v_call: TRBV27; clone_size: NA; j_call: TRBJ1-1
cdr3_nt: TGCGCCAGCAGCCAAGTGGTGGGGCGCGGCTACGAGCAGTACTTC; cdr3_aa: CASSQVVGRGYEQYF; d_call: NA; v_call: TRBV4-3; clone_size: NA; j_call: TRBJ2-7
cdr3_nt: TGTGCCAGCACCGGGGGGCATTACAATGAGCAGTTCTTC; cdr3_aa: CASTGGHYNEQFF; d_call: NA; v_call: TRBV27; clone_size: NA; j_call: TRBJ2-1
cdr3_nt: TGCGCCAGCAGCCAAGAACAGGGTTGGGAAAAACTGTTTTTT; cdr3_aa: CASSQEQGWEKLFF; d_call: NA; v_call: TRBV4-3; clone_size: once; j_call: TRBJ1-4
cdr3_nt: TGTGCCAGCAGCAGGGGGACAGGGGAAGAGACCCAGTACTTC; cdr3_aa: CASSRGTGEETQYF; d_call: TRBD1; v_call: TRBV28; clone_size: NA; j_call: TRBJ2-5
cdr3_nt: TGTGCCAGCAGTAAGCGGGGGTTGAACACTGAAGCTTTCTTT; cdr3_aa: CASSKRGLNTEAFF; d_call: NA; v_call: TRBV28; clone_size: once; j_call: TRBJ1-1
cdr3_nt: TGTGCCACCAGCAGAGATCCGCCAGGGGGGAACACTAATGAAAAACTGTTTTTT; cdr3_aa: CATSRDPPGGNTNEKLFF; d_call: TRBD1; v_call: TRBV15; clone_size: NA; j_call: TRBJ1-4
cdr3_nt: TGTGCTAGTGGTTTGGTACCGGGGAGCGAGACCCAGTACTTC; cdr3_aa: CASGLVPGSETQYF; d_call: NA; v_call: TRBV12-5; clone_size: NA; j_call: TRBJ2-5
cdr3_nt: TGTGCCAGCAGTGAATCTCTAGCAAAGAACACAGATACGCAGTATTTT; cdr3_aa: CASSESLAKNTDTQYF; d_call: NA; v_call: TRBV25-1; clone_size: NA; j_call: TRBJ2-3
cdr3_nt: TGTGCCAGCAGCGTTGGCAGCGATAGCAATCAGCCCCAGCATTTT; cdr3_aa: CASSVGSDSNQPQHF; d_call: NA; v_call: TRBV9; clone_size: NA; j_call: TRBJ1-5
cdr3_nt: TGCAGCGTTTGGGGGGGGGTCGGCAAGAGCACAGATACGCAGTATTTT; cdr3_aa: CSVWGGVGKSTDTQYF; d_call: TRBD2; v_call: TRBV29-1; clone_size: NA; j_call: TRBJ2-3
cdr3_nt: TGTGCCAGCAGTAGACAGGGTCAACCTGGCTACACCTTC; cdr3_aa: CASSRQGQPGYTF; d_call: TRBD1; v_call: TRBV27; clone_size: NA; j_call: TRBJ1-2
cdr3_nt: TGTGCCAGTAGTATCACCATCGGTGCTAACTATGGCTACACCTTC; cdr3_aa: CASSITIGANYGYTF; d_call: NA; v_call: TRBV19; clone_size: few; j_call: TRBJ1-2
cdr3_nt: TGTGCCAGCAGCGTAGCTAGATTCTCCGGGGAGCTGTTTTTT; cdr3_aa: CASSVARFSGELFF; d_call: NA; v_call: TRBV9; clone_size: NA; j_call: TRBJ2-2
cdr3_nt: TGTGCCAGACAGGGCAATCAGCCCCAGCATTTT; cdr3_aa: CARQGNQPQHF; d_call: NA; v_call: TRBV21-1; clone_size: medium-sized; j_call: TRBJ1-5
cdr3_nt: TGTGCCATCAGTGAGGACAGGGGGTTGACTGGGGCCAACGTCCTGACTTTC; cdr3_aa: CAISEDRGLTGANVLTF; d_call: TRBD1; v_call: TRBV10-3; clone_size: NA; j_call: TRBJ2-6
cdr3_nt: TGTGCCAGCAGCACCCGCGGCACTGAAGCTTTCTTT; cdr3_aa: CASSTRGTEAFF; d_call: NA; v_call: TRBV13; clone_size: NA; j_call: TRBJ1-1
cdr3_nt: TGTGCCAGCAGTCCCGGGACAGAAGCTTTCTTT; cdr3_aa: CASSPGTEAFF; d_call: NA; v_call: TRBV28; clone_size: NA; j_call: TRBJ1-1
cdr3_nt: TGTGCCAGCAGTCCGAATGACAGGGAATACGAGCAGTACTTC; cdr3_aa: CASSPNDREYEQYF; d_call: TRBD1; v_call: TRBV6-6; clone_size: once; j_call: TRBJ2-7
cdr3_nt: TGTGCCAGTAGGACCACGCTCCAGGGAGGTAATGACTATGGCTACACCTTC; cdr3_aa: CASRTTLQGGNDYGYTF; d_call: NA; v_call: TRBV19; clone_size: NA; j_call: TRBJ1-2
cdr3_nt: TGTGCCAGCAGCCCTAGGATCACTGAAGCTTTCTTT; cdr3_aa: CASSPRITEAFF; d_call: NA; v_call: TRBV7-9; clone_size: NA; j_call: TRBJ1-1
cdr3_nt: TGTGCCACCGGACAGGGTTGGCACGAGCAGTACTTC; cdr3_aa: CATGQGWHEQYF; d_call: TRBD1; v_call: TRBV27; clone_size: NA; j_call: TRBJ2-7
cdr3_nt: TGTGCCAGCAGCTTAGTTCGGGGAATAATGGACTATGGCTACACCTTC; cdr3_aa: CASSLVRGIMDYGYTF; d_call: NA; v_call: TRBV13; clone_size: NA; j_call: TRBJ1-2
cdr3_nt: TGTGCCAGCTCGCGCGACCCGACAGTTTTGGCACGGGATGGCTACACCTTC; cdr3_aa: CASSRDPTVLARDGYTF; d_call: NA; v_call: TRBV18; clone_size: NA; j_call: TRBJ1-2
cdr3_nt: TGTGCCAGCACGGGACTAGCGGGACTCAATGAGCAGTTCTTC; cdr3_aa: CASTGLAGLNEQFF; d_call: TRBD2; v_call: TRBV2; clone_size: NA; j_call: TRBJ2-1
cdr3_nt: TGTGCCAGCAGCTTAAGTAGGAACACTGAAGCTTTCTTT; cdr3_aa: CASSLSRNTEAFF; d_call: NA; v_call: TRBV7-6; clone_size: NA; j_call: TRBJ1-1
cdr3_nt: TGTGCCAGCAGCTTTTTCTCCGGGGGGGGCACTGAAGCTTTCTTT; cdr3_aa: CASSFFSGGGTEAFF; d_call: NA; v_call: TRBV7-9; clone_size: NA; j_call: TRBJ1-1
cdr3_nt: TGTGCCAGCAGGGGGCGGGGCGGAGAGACCCAGTACTTC; cdr3_aa: CASRGRGGETQYF; d_call: NA; v_call: TRBV2; clone_size: NA; j_call: TRBJ2-5
cdr3_nt: TGTGCCAGGGGGGAAACAGGGAGAAAGATTCGAAAAACTGTTTTT; cdr3_aa: CARGETGRKIRKTVF; d_call: NA; v_call: TRBV27; clone_size: NA; j_call: TRBJ1-4
cdr3_nt: TGTGCCAGCAGCTTGGGGCGGACCTACGAGCAGTACTTC; cdr3_aa: CASSLGRTYEQYF; d_call: NA; v_call: TRBV5-6; clone_size: NA; j_call: TRBJ2-7
cdr3_nt: TGTGCCAGCATGTGGACACAAGGTGGTTTCTTT; cdr3_aa: CASMWTQGGFF; d_call: NA; v_call: TRBV6-5; clone_size: NA; j_call: TRBJ1-1
cdr3_nt: TGCGCCAGCAGCCATACCTACAGGGGCTCCTCTGGGGCCAACGTCCTGACTTTC; cdr3_aa: CASSHTYRGSSGANVLTF; d_call: TRBD1; v_call: TRBV4-1; clone_size: NA; j_call: TRBJ2-6
cdr3_nt: TGTGCCAGCACCCCGGGACTAGCGGAGGTTCAGTATTTT; cdr3_aa: CASTPGLAEVQYF; d_call: TRBD2; v_call: TRBV7-9; clone_size: NA; j_call: TRBJ2-3
cdr3_nt: TGTGCCAGCAGCGTCTACGGGGGGGCTGGTGAGCAGTTCTTC; cdr3_aa: CASSVYGGAGEQFF; d_call: TRBD2; v_call: TRBV9; clone_size: NA; j_call: TRBJ2-1
cdr3_nt: TGTGCCAGCAGCGTAGTGGGGGACAGCTATAATTCACCCCTCCACTTT; cdr3_aa: CASSVVGDSYNSPLHF; d_call: TRBD1; v_call: TRBV9; clone_size: NA; j_call: TRBJ1-6
cdr3_nt: TGTGCCTGGAGTGGCGGGACTATAGATGAGCAGTTCTTC; cdr3_aa: CAWSGGTIDEQFF; d_call: TRBD2; v_call: TRBV30; clone_size: NA; j_call: TRBJ2-1